The entry below describes one TCR beta chain. The CDR3 totals 15 residues. Germline-derived CDR1 and CDR2 are LGHDT and YNNKEL (reference sequence). The junction had 7 bases not matched to a gene; V was cut back by 4 bases and J by 4 bases. The data originate from a study of Ad26.COV2.S vaccination and SARS-CoV-2 variants. Only in-frame clones appear in the TCRdb table, and some are missing; sequencing was by immunoSEQ multiplex PCR. The table has a few hundred thousand clones, over 80% seen once. Treatment given: some 20 received Ad26.COV2.S at low or high dose, single or two shots; roughly 5 received placebo; per-sample allocation not given. Samples were taken on day 63 after the first vaccine or placebo injection.

The chain uses TRBV3-1 (or the pseudogene TRBV3-2) and TRBJ2-7; 10 nucleotides agree with TRBD2. The clonotype comes from a person between 18 and 65 years old who received the Ad26.COV2.S COVID-19 vaccine or a placebo. Sequenced material: peripheral blood, taken in a trial of Ad26.COV2.S vaccine versus placebo. The DNA for the CDR3 is TGTGCCAGCAGCCCGATAGCGGGGGGTGTTTACGAGCAGTACTTC. Residues: CASSPIAGGVYEQYF.